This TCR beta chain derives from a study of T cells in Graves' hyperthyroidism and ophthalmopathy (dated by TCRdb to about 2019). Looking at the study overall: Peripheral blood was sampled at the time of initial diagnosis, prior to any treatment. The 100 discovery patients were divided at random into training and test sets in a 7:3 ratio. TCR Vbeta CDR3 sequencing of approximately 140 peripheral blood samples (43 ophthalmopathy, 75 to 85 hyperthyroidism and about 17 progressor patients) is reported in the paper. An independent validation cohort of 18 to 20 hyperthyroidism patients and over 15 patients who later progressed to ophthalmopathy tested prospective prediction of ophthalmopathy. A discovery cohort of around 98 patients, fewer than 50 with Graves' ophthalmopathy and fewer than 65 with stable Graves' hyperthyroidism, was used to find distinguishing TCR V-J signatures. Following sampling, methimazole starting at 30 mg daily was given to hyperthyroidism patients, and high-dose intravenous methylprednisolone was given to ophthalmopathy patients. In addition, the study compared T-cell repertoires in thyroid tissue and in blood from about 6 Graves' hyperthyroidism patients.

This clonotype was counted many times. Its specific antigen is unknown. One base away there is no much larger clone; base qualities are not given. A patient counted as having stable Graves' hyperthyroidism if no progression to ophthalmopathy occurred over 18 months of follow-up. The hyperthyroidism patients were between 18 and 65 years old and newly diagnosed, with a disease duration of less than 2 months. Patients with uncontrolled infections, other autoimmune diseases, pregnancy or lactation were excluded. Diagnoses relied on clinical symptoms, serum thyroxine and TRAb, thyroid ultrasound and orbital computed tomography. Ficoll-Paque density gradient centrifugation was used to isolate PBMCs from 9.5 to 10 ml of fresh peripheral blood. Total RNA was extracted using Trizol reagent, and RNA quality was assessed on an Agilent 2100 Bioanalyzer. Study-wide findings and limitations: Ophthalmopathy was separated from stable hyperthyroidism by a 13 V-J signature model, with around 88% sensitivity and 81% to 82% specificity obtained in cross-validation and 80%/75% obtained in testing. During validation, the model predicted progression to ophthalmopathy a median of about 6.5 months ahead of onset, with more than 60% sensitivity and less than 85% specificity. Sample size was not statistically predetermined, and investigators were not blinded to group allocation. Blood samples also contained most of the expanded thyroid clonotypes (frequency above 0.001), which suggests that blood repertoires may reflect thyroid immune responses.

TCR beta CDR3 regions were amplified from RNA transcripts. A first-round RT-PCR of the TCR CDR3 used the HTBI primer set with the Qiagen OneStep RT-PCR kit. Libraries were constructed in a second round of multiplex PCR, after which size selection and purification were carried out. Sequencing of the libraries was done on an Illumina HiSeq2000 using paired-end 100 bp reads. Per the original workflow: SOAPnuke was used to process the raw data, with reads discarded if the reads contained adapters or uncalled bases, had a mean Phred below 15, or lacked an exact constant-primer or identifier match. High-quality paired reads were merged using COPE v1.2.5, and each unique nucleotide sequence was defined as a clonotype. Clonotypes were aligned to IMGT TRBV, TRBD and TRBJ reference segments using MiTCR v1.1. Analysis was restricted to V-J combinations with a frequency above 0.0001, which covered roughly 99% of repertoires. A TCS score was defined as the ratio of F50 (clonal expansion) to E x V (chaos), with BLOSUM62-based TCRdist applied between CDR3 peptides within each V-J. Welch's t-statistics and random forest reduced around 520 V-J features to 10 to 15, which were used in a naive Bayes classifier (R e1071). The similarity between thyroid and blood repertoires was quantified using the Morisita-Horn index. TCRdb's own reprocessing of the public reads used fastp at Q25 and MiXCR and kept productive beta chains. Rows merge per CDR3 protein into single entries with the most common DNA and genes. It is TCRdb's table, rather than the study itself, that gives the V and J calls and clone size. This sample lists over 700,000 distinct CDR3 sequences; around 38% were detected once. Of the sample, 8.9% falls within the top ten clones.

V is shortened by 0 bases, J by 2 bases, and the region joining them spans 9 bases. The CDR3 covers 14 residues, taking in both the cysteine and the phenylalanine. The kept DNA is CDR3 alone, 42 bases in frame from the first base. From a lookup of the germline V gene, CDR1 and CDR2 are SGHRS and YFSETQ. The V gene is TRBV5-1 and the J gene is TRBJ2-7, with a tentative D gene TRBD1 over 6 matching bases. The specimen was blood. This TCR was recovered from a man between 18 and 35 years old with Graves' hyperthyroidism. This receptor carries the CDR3 CASSLGGLAYEQYF. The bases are TGCGCCAGCAGCTTGGGGGGGCTCGCCTACGAGCAGTACTTC.